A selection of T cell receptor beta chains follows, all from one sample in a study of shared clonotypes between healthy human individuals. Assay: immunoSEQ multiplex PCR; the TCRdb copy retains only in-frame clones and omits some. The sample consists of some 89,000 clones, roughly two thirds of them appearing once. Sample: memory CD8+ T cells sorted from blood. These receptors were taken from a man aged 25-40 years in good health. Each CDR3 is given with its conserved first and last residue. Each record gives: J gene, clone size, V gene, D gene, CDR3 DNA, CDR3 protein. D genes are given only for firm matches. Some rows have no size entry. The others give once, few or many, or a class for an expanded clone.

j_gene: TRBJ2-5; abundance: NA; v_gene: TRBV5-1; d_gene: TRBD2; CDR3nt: TGCGCCAGCAGCTTGGGACAAGCGGGATTGGTGACCCAGTACTTC; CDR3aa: CASSLGQAGLVTQYF
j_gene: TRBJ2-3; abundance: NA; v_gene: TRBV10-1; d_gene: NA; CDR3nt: TGCGCCAGCAGTTTTTCGGGACCTACAGATACGCAGTATTTT; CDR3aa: CASSFSGPTDTQYF
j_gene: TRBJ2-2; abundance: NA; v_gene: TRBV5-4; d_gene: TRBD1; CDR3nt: TGTGCCAGCAGTCGGGACAGTACGGACGGGGAGCTGTTTTTT; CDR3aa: CASSRDSTDGELFF
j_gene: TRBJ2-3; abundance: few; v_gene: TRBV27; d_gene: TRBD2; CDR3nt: TGTGCAGTAGCGGGAGTTACCACAGATACGCAGTATTTT; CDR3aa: CAVAGVTTDTQYF
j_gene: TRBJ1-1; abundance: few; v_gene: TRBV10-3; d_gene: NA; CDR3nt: TGTGCCATCAGTGAGTCAGGAGGTAATGAAGCTTTCTTT; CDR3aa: CAISESGGNEAFF
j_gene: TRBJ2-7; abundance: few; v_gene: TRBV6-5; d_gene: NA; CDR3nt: TGTGCCAGCAGTTTAGGAGTGGGCGGCGAACCTTACGAGCAGTACTTC; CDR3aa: CASSLGVGGEPYEQYF
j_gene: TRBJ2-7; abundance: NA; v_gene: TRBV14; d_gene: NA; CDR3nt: TGTGCCAGCAGCCTCTCAAGGGAGCAGTACTTC; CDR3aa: CASSLSREQYF
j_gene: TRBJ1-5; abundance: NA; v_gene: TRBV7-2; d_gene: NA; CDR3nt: TGTGCCAGCAGCTTATGGGCCAATCAGCCCCAGCATTTT; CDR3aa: CASSLWANQPQHF
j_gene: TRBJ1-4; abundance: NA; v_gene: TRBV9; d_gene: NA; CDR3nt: TGTGCCAGCAGCGTAGTAGGGGACCCCCCGGGTGAAAAACTGTTTTTT; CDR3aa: CASSVVGDPPGEKLFF
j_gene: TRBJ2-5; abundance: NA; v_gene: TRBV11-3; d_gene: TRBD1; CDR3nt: TGTGCCAGCCCCGGACAGGGACAAGAGACCCAGTACTTC; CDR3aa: CASPGQGQETQYF
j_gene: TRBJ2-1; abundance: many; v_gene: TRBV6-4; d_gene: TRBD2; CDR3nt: TGTGCCAGCAGCTTGACGGCCGAAACTAGCGGCAATGAGCAGTTCTTC; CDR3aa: CASSLTAETSGNEQFF
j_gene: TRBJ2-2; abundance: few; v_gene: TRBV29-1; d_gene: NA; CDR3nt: TGCAGCGTTGAAGCCGCCGGGGAGCTGTTTTTT; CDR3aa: CSVEAAGELFF
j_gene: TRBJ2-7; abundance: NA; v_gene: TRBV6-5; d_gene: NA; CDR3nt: TGTGCCACCTCAGGTTTAACCTACGAGCAGTACTTC; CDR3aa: CATSGLTYEQYF
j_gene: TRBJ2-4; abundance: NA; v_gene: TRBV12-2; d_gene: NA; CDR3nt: TGTGCAAGTCGCCCGGGGGATGGGGTAGCCAAAAACATTCAGTACTTC; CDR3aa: CASRPGDGVAKNIQYF
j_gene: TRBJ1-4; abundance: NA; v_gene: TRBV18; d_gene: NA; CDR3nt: TGTGCCAGCTCACCTTTTTCAGGGAAGGATGAAAAACTGTTTTTT; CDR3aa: CASSPFSGKDEKLFF
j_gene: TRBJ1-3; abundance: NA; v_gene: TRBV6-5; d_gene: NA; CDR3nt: TGTGCCAGCAGGGGTTTCCGAAACACCATATATTTT; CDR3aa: CASRGFRNTIYF
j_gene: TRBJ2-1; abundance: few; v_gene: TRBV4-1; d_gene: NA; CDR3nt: TGCGCCAGCAGCCAAGGTTGGAGGCTGGAGCAGTTCTTC; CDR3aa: CASSQGWRLEQFF
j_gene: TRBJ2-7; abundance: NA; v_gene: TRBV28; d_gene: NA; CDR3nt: TGTGCCAGCACGGGCGTCTACGAGCAGTACTTC; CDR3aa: CASTGVYEQYF
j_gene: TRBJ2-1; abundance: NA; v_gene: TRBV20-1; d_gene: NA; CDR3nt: TGCAGTGCTCCAAAGAGGAATGAGCAGTTCTTC; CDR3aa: CSAPKRNEQFF
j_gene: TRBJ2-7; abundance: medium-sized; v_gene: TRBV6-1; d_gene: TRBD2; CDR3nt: TGTGCCAGCAGTGAAGCGCTAGCGGGAGCCTACGAGCAGTACTTC; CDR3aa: CASSEALAGAYEQYF
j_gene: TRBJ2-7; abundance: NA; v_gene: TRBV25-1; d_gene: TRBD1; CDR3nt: TGTGCCAGCACCACTAGGACAGGGGGATCCTACGAGCAGTACTTC; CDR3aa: CASTTRTGGSYEQYF
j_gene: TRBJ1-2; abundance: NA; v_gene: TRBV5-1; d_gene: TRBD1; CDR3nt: TGCGCCAGCAGGGAGACAGGGGGATTCCTCTATGGCTACACCTTC; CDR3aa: CASRETGGFLYGYTF
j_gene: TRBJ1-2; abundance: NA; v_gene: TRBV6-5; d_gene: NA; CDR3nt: TGTGCCAGCACCCCCTACGCAACTGGGAACTATGGCTACACCTTC; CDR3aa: CASTPYATGNYGYTF
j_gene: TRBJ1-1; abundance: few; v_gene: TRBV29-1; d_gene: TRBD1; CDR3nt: TGCAGCGTCAGTGGACAGGGGGCATGGGTAACGGGAGCTTTCTTT; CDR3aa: CSVSGQGAWVTGAFF
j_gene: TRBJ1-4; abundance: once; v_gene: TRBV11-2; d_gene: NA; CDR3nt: TGTGCCAGCAGCTTAGTAGGGACCGTCCTGGAAAAACTGTTTTTT; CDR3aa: CASSLVGTVLEKLFF
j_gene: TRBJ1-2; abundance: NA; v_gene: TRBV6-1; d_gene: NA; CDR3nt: TGTGCCAGCAGTGAGGGCCGGGCCCGCGCTAACTATGGCTACACCTTC; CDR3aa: CASSEGRARANYGYTF
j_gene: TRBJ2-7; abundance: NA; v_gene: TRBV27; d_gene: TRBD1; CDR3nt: TGTGCCAGCAGCCGAGGGGGCGCAGCGGCTTACGAGCAGTACTTC; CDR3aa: CASSRGGAAAYEQYF